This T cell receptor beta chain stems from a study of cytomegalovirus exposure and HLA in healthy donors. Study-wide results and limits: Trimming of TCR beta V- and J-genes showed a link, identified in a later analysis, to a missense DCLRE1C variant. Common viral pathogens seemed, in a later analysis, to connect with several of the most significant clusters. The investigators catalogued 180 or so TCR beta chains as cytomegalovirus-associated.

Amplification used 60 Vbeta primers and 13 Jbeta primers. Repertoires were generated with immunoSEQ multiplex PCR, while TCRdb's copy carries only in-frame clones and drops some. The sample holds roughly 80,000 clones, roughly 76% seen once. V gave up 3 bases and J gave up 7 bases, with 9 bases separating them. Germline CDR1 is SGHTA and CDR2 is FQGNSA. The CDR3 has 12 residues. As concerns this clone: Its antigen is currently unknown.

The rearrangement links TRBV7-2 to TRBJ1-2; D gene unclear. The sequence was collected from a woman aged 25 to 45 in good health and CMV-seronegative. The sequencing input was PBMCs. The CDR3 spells CASSFFRGGYTF. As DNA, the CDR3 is TGTGCCAGCAGCTTTTTTCGGGGTGGCTACACCTTC. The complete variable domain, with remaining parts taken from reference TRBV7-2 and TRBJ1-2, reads GAGVSQSPSNKVTEKGKDVELRCDPISGHTALYWYRQSLGQGLEFLIYFQGNSAPDKSGLPSDRFSAERTGGSVSTLTIQRTQQEDSAVYLCASSFFRGGYTFGSGTRLTVV.